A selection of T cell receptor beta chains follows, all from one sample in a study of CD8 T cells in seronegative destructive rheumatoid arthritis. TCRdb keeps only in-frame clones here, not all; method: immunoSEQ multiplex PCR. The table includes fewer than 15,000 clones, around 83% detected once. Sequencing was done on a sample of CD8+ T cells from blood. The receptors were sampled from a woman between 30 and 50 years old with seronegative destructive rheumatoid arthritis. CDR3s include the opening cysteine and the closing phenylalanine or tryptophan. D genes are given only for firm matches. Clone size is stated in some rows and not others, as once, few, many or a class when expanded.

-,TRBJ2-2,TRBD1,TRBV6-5,TGTGCCAGCAACCCGGGACAGGCGAACACCGGGGAGCTGTTTTTT,CASNPGQANTGELFF
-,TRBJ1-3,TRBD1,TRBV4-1,TGCGCCAGCAGCCCTCGACAGGGGACTGGAAACACCATATATTTT,CASSPRQGTGNTIYF
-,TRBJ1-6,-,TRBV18,TGTGCCAGCTCACCACCCGGGAGCTCACCCCTCCCCTTT,CASSPPGSSPLPF
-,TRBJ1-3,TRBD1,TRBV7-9,TGTGCCAGCAGTTCCTCGGACAGGGGGCTTGGAAACACCATATATTTT,CASSSSDRGLGNTIYF
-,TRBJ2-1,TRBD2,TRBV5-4,TGTGCCAGCAGCTACGAGACTAGCGGGGTGGATGAGCAGTTCTTC,CASSYETSGVDEQFF
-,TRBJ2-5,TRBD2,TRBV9,TGTGCCAGCAGCGGAGAGACTAGCGGGGCAGAGACCCAGTACTTC,CASSGETSGAETQYF
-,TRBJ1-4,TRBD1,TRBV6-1,TGTGCCAGCAGATCGGAGGGACAGACATATGAAAAACTGTTTTTT,CASRSEGQTYEKLFF
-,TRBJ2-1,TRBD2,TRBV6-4,TGTGCCAGCAGTGAGGATGGGACTACCGGCTACAATGAGCAGTTCTTC,CASSEDGTTGYNEQFF
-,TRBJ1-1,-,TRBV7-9,TGTGCCAGCAGCTCCAGGGGTGGCACTGAAGCTTTCTTT,CASSSRGGTEAFF
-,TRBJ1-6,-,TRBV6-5,TGTGCCAGCAGTTACTCGGGGGTAGCGGGTTCACCCCTCCACTTT,CASSYSGVAGSPLHF
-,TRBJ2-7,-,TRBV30,TGTGCCCTTTCCCCTGGGTCAGGAGGTTTCTACGAGCAGTACTTC,CALSPGSGGFYEQYF
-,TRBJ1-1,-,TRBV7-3,TGTGCCAGCAGCTTAGGCGGGGAGGACACTGAAGCTTTCTTT,CASSLGGEDTEAFF
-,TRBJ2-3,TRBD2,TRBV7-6,TGTGCCAGCAGCTCCGGACTAGCGGGGGGGCCACAGTCGGATACGCAGTATTTT,CASSSGLAGGPQSDTQYF
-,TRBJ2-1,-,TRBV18,TGTGCCAGCTCACCATACGATCGACAGGTTACTCCATCCTACAATGAGCAGTTCTTC,CASSPYDRQVTPSYNEQFF
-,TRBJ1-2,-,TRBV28,TGTGCCAGCAGTTTATCGTTTAGGGGGTCCTATGGCTACACCTTC,CASSLSFRGSYGYTF
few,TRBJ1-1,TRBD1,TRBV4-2,TGTGCCAGCAGCCCACGACAGGGGGTGAACACTGAAGCTTTCTTT,CASSPRQGVNTEAFF
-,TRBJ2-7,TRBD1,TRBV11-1,TGTGCCAGCAGCTTATTCGTCGGGACAGGGCCGAGCGAGCAGTACTTC,CASSLFVGTGPSEQYF
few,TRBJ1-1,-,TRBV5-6,TGTGCCAGCAGCTTAATCGGGGAGGAAACTGAAGCTTTCTTT,CASSLIGEETEAFF
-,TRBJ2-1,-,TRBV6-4,TGTGCCAGCAGTGACTCGGCCACTAGCTCCTACAATGAGCAGTTCTTC,CASSDSATSSYNEQFF
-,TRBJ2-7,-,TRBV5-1,TGCGCCAGCAGCTTGGTTGGGGGAGGCTACGAGCAGTACTTC,CASSLVGGGYEQYF
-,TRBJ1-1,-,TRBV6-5,TGTGCCAGCAGTTACTCAAAAGGGGGTACTGAAGCTTTCTTT,CASSYSKGGTEAFF
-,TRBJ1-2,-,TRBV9,TGTGCCAGCAGCGTAGATACCGGGGATGGCTACACCTTC,CASSVDTGDGYTF
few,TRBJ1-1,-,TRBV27,TGTGCCAGCAGGCTCGGACACACGAACACTGAAGCTTTCTTT,CASRLGHTNTEAFF
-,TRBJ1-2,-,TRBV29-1,TGCAGCGTTGAGACAGGCGCCTTCGGCTACACCTTC,CSVETGAFGYTF
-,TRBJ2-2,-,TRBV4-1,TGCGCCAGCAGCCAAGATGGTAGCCACACCGGGGAGCTGTTTTTT,CASSQDGSHTGELFF
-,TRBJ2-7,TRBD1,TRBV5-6,TGTGCCAGCAGCTTGGGTTTGGGGACAGCCTACGAGCAGTACTTC,CASSLGLGTAYEQYF
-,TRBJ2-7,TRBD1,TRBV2,TGTGCCAGCAAGCAGGGGGCTCGGGAGCAGTACTTC,CASKQGAREQYF
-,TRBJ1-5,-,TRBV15,TGTGCCACCAGCAGACAGGGGACATATCAGCCCCAGCATTTT,CATSRQGTYQPQHF
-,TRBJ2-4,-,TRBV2,TGTGCCAGCAGTGAAGCGCCGCAACTAGCCAAAAACATTCAGTACTTC,CASSEAPQLAKNIQYF
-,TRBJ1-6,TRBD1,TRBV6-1,TGTGCCAGCAGCTCTAGGACAGGGGGGGATTCACCCCTCCACTTT,CASSSRTGGDSPLHF
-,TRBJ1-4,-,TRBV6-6,TGTGCCAGCAGTTACGGAGGAGGAGAAAAACTGTTTTTT,CASSYGGGEKLFF
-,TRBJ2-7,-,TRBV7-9,TGTGCCAGCAGCCCAATTATGGACATGGCCTACGAGCAGTACTTC,CASSPIMDMAYEQYF
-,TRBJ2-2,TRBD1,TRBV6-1,TGTGCCAGCAGTCAAGACAGGGGGCACACCGGGGAGCTGTTTTTT,CASSQDRGHTGELFF
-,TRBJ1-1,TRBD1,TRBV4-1,TGCGCCAGCAGCCAATTAAGTGCAGGGGGCACTGAAGCTTTCTTT,CASSQLSAGGTEAFF
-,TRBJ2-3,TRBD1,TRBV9,TGTGCCAGCAGCGACAGGGGGACAGGGGGAGGTACGCAGTATTTT,CASSDRGTGGGTQYF
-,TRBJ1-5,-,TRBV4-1,TGCGCCAGCAGGGATTCCGGGACAAGCAATCAGCCCCAGCATTTT,CASRDSGTSNQPQHF
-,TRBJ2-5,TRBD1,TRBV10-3,TGTGCCATCAGTATTCAGGGGGCCGGCGAGACCCAGTACTTC,CAISIQGAGETQYF